These T cell receptor beta chains were read from a single sample in a study of neoadjuvant anti-PD-1 for oral cavity cancer. Produced via immunoSEQ multiplex PCR; TCRdb's table is partial and in-frame only. The data hold approximately 42,000 clones, with 65% to 80% observed a single time. This sample comprised PBMCs, obtained after nivolumab (anti-PD-1) treatment. All receptors come from a person aged 35-79 years with oral cavity squamous cell carcinoma. The CDR3 runs from the conserved cysteine through the conserved F or W. The order of the fields is D gene, V gene, J gene, CDR3 protein. A D gene is named only where the DNA matches it firmly.

.,TRBV28,TRBJ2-7,CASSLEESYEQYF
.,TRBV30,TRBJ1-1,CAWSVAGYTEAFF
TRBD2,TRBV5-4,TRBJ2-7,CASSFVAGGNSYEQYF
.,TRBV5-1,TRBJ2-7,CASSLTDNEQYF
.,TRBV11-2,TRBJ2-7,CASSLVLTGPLFYEQYF
TRBD1,TRBV7-9,TRBJ2-7,CASSLEGQIYEQYF
TRBD2,TRBV23-1,TRBJ2-5,CASSQTLAGQETQYF
TRBD1,TRBV9,TRBJ1-5,CASTRTGVLILSNQPQHF
.,TRBV4-2,TRBJ1-3,CASSQDPYGDFGAGNTIYF
.,TRBV5-6,TRBJ1-1,CASTPGEFLYDMNTEAFF
.,TRBV5-6,TRBJ2-7,CASSLLRSSYEQYF
TRBD1,TRBV19,TRBJ1-1,CASSTSGGLEAFF
.,TRBV14,TRBJ1-1,CASSQDGGVAFF
TRBD2,TRBV5-1,TRBJ2-3,CASSLIPAGGTDTQYF
TRBD1,TRBV6-5,TRBJ1-6,CASSASRDSNSPLHF
.,TRBV6-1,TRBJ1-1,CAGREVLNTEAFF
.,TRBV7-9,TRBJ1-1,CASSLFAREAFF
.,TRBV5-1,TRBJ2-3,CASSLISGGADTQYF
.,TRBV11-1,TRBJ2-7,CASSPGVYEQYF
TRBD2,TRBV7-9,TRBJ2-1,CASSYVPGLHAGEQFF
.,TRBV6-5,TRBJ1-3,CASTKGGSSGNTIYF
.,TRBV12-5,TRBJ2-1,CASGFLSEQFF
.,TRBV6-5,TRBJ2-5,CASSGRNAQYF
TRBD1,TRBV6-6,TRBJ2-3,CASSQRTGVGTDTQYF
.,TRBV7-6,TRBJ2-5,CASSPLAAGQETQYF
TRBD1,TRBV10-3,TRBJ1-3,CAIGQGRSLSGNTIYF
TRBD2,TRBV2,TRBJ2-3,CASSATGLAGSTDTQYF
TRBD1,TRBV9,TRBJ2-2,CASSRGQGRTGELFF
.,TRBV19,TRBJ1-2,CASVRGDYGYTF
TRBD1,TRBV19,TRBJ2-7,CASSGQGARYEQYF
.,TRBV29-1,TRBJ2-1,CSVEEGGWFF
.,TRBV5-4,TRBJ2-7,CASSPIPTGSSYEQYF
.,TRBV6-5,TRBJ1-1,CASSYSRGRNTEAFF
.,TRBV9,TRBJ1-3,CASSVANSFSGNTIYF
TRBD1,TRBV29-1,TRBJ2-5,CSVEEETGGYQETQYF
TRBD2,TRBV19,TRBJ2-5,CASSIGASGSYQTQYF
TRBD1,TRBV7-9,TRBJ1-2,CASSLGGGQSYGYTF